What follows is one T cell receptor beta chain and its context. Its antigen target is currently unknown. No base quality information exists; no much larger clone differs at one position. These data come from a study of cytomegalovirus exposure and HLA in healthy donors listed by TCRdb under 2017. In the study overall: An earlier analysis of 587 of the donors reported 276 Gb of sequence data and around 100 million unique TCR beta sequences obtained from about 179 million T cells. A later analysis re-analyzed previously published TCR beta repertoires from 650 to 800 donors and added high-resolution HLA genotyping to study TCR occurrence patterns. In an earlier analysis of 587 of the donors, high-throughput TCR beta sequencing was used to judge whether each TCR beta V gene segment behaved as functional or pseudogenic. High-throughput TCR immunosequencing, statistical association of individual TCRs with disease status, and machine learning were combined to predict cytomegalovirus infection status. Of the roughly 400 genotyped donors, around 81% fell in the genetic ancestry cluster associated with self-reported Caucasian donors. Roughly 300 gigabases of sequencing data and 75 million to 85 million unique TCR sequences made up an early release that covered about 640 HLA-typed donors. In a later genetic analysis, genome-wide SNP genotypes for about 65% of the 666 donors were used, and that subset was treated as a discovery cohort. The study aimed to test whether cataloging public T cell receptors could reveal signatures of past pathogen exposure. Typing coverage varied by locus: roughly 620-630 donors for A, B, C, DRB1 and DQB1; about 520 for DQA1; nearly 610 for DPA1; around 450 for DPB1. A separate validation cohort of roughly 120 different subjects was used in addition to the 666-subject first cohort. HLA typing included class I and class II loci at four-digit resolution. Rather than using new phenotypic data, the later analysis identified candidate immune exposures from TCR beta sequences and from how often those sequences occurred across donors. Alongside the repertoire data, information on donor age, sex, ethnicity and CMV serostatus was compiled. Among over 350 genotyped donors of the cohort, an average of about 240,000 unique TCR beta nucleotide sequences were sequenced per donor, roughly a sixth of them non-productive. All discovery cohort repertoires had been generated using a single sequencing platform. Several DR-DQ haplotypes were treated as single units for association and clustering because of strong linkage in the cohort. Using immunosequencing, the study profiled T cell repertoires from approximately 700 subjects and related those repertoires to cytomegalovirus serostatus. The study at large found these results: Across donors, most TCR sequences were observed very rarely, whereas some public TCRs were present in many individuals. In a later analysis, HLA-associated TCR beta chains showed more clonal expansion and lower generation probabilities than non-associated chains that were equally common. Because counts were too low, roughly 16 rarely observed V segments, including chromosome 9 orphons, were excluded from the earlier analysis of some 540 of the donors. A later analysis reported that several top co-occurrence clusters appeared linked to parvovirus B19, influenza, CMV and Epstein-Barr virus. An association between a missense DCLRE1C variant and V-gene and J-gene trimming of TCR beta chains was found in a later genetic analysis and replicated in an independent cohort. Because some donors lacked HLA typing at each locus, the association tests relied only on the typed subset. A further reported finding was that TCR beta sequences accurately predicted the HLA-A and HLA-B alleles for most subjects in the first cohort. In a later genetic analysis, fewer N-insertions in productive TCRs were reported among donors in an Asian-associated ancestry cluster than the roughly 670-donor mean. The study listed approximately 150 TCR beta chains as associated with cytomegalovirus. In both the original and validation cohorts, the classifier was reported to diagnose cytomegalovirus status with high specificity and sensitivity. The cohort was sequenced for TCR beta chains only, and without alpha or paired-chain data the features that could be detected were limited. A cluster of highly shared sequence variants was judged likely to represent a technical artifact of the sequencing pipeline. Some IMGT-functional V segments, including TRBV6-2 and TRBV6-3, could not be distinguished by the 87-base-pair reads and were therefore excluded. In vitro tests confirmed that a few of the cytomegalovirus-associated TCR beta chains recognize cytomegalovirus antigens. Most CMV-associated TCR beta chains appeared to be HLA-restricted in a later analysis, and the HLA associations seemed to be driven largely by CMV exposure. Sequencing depth was assumed to be roughly uniform across donors in the presence/absence analyses, though that assumption may not hold. An earlier analysis of some 560 of the donors showed that most TCR beta V segments appeared in productive rearrangements either about 87% or about 30% of the time, which broadly matched IMGT annotations. When HLA alleles, especially DR and DQ, strongly co-occurred, TCR associations were difficult to assign to individual alleles. A later analysis associated roughly 17,000 TCR beta sequences with specific HLA alleles at a false discovery rate of 0.05. The authors suggested that the approach could potentially be generalized to other disease states and immunological phenotypes. Linkage disequilibrium might explain the correlated functional status among segregating V segments, but an unknown experimental factor could not be excluded. According to a later analysis, TCR association rates differed among HLA loci, with DRB1 alleles showing the most associated TCRs and HLA-C alleles showing the fewest. For the cohort, immune exposure information was limited to CMV serostatus.

Receptors were amplified or captured by the immunoSEQ multiplex PCR assay. For the multiplex PCR, a mixture combining 60 forward primers for TCR Vbeta segments and 13 reverse primers for TCR Jbeta segments was used. The CDR3 region of rearranged TCR beta genes was amplified from genomic DNA with a multiplex PCR assay. Amplified TCR beta libraries were sequenced as 87-base-pair reads on the Illumina HiSeq System. Regarding the original processing steps: In a later analysis, tens of millions of unique TCR beta chains were counted across the roughly 610 repertoires, and approximately 11 million of these chains were shared by at least two donors. Raw reads were error-corrected and collapsed into unique sequences by a nearest-neighbor algorithm in which closely related sequences were merged to remove PCR and sequencing errors. To assign V, D and J gene segments, CDR3 sequences were aligned to IMGT reference sequences. For a sequence to be retained, at least a six-nucleotide match to both a V gene segment and a J gene segment was required. A rearrangement was called productive if the CDR3 had no stop codons and remained in frame with V and J, and every other rearrangement was called non-productive. Following IMGT convention, CDR3 was defined as the stretch from the second conserved V-encoded cysteine up to the conserved J-encoded phenylalanine. The earlier analysis of fewer than 750 of the donors excluded sequences that lacked an unambiguous match to a single V gene segment. In an earlier analysis of around 590 of the donors, a V segment was called functional when productive rearrangements were above 56.7%, and segregating when the standard deviation between donors exceeded 5%. A statistical classification framework was built for diagnosing cytomegalovirus status from the catalog of TCR beta chain sequences. In a later analysis, TCR nucleotide sequences were compared against IMGT/GENE-DB human TR gene sequences so that V and J genes could be assigned. A later analysis assigned CDR3 sequences and most-parsimonious VDJ recombination scenarios with the TCRdist pipeline. In a later analysis, each TCR beta chain was defined by its CDR3 amino acid sequence together with its V-gene family, and reads without a unique V-gene family were excluded. To address suspected cross-contamination and a sequencing artifact, a later analysis removed under 600 highly shared, low-generation-probability nucleotide sequences. A later analysis calculated a clonal expansion index for each public chain from normalized within-repertoire ranks of inferred template counts. In a later analysis, generation probabilities were computed using a VDJ recombination model fitted to out-of-frame rearrangements, and the results were checked against IGoR. A later analysis scored TCR-TCR, TCR-HLA and TCR-CMV co-occurrence with hypergeometric tests, applying a repertoire-size bias correction to TCR pairs. In a later analysis, false discovery rates were estimated by permuting HLA or CMV assignments 20 times. In a later analysis, co-occurring TCRs were grouped using DBSCAN, with TCRdist sequence similarity added in when clustering inside HLA-allele-positive subsets. For co-occurrence clustering, repertoires with fewer than 30,000 or more than 120,000 public chains were excluded, along with roughly five repertoires with anomalous nucleotide sharing. In TCRdb, the immuneACCESS table is reduced to in-frame sequences with V and J assigned. These tables do not hold every clone; where another copy was compared, an unresolved V gene accounts for under half, and the others remain unexplained. For V, J and clone size, that table is used; D and trimming come from the DNA. For this sample the table gives about 150,000 clones, of which roughly 74% were detected only once. The ten largest make up approximately 3% of the sample.

From the cysteine up to the phenylalanine, the CDR3 has a length of 16 residues. Only the CDR3 part of the read is kept: 48 bases, read in frame from the first base. V has 4 bases trimmed and J has 5 bases trimmed; junction bases matching no gene number 7. Based on the germline V gene (reference sequence), the CDR1 and CDR2 sequences are LNHDA and SQIVND. In total, over 600 healthy bone marrow donors made up the cohort. At the time of sampling, every cohort member was nominally healthy, though immune exposures that went unrecorded were likely present. The donor was CMV seronegative and belonged to the group of approximately 320 seronegative cohort members. A peripheral blood sample was provided by each donor, and peripheral blood mononuclear cells were used for TCR beta sequencing. The Qiagen DNeasy Blood Extraction Kit was used to extract genomic DNA from the blood cell samples.

Sequenced: PBMCs. The clonotype comes from a man between 18 and 29 years old in good health and CMV-seronegative. The rearrangement joined TRBV19 to TRBJ2-2, with 10 junctional bases fitting TRBD1. CDR3 sequence: CASSTPTGGITGELFF. Here is the DNA: TGTGCCAGTAGTACCCCGACAGGGGGCATTACCGGGGAGCTGTTTTTT.